Presented here are 6 T cell receptor beta chains from one specimen sequenced in a study of blood T cell repertoires in COVID-19. The table came from immunoSEQ multiplex PCR; TCRdb's copy has only in-frame clones and leaves some out. This repertoire shows about 210,000 clones, about 90% found once; its top ten account for about 1.3%. The sample taken for sequencing was peripheral blood. These receptors originate from a man under 40 with acute or convalescent COVID-19.

The chain has TRBV27 and TRBJ1-6; D not certain. CDR1 and CDR2 (germline): MNHEY, SMNVEV (reference sequence). The CDR3 contains 12 residues. Trimming removed 3 bases from V and 7 bases from J, with 4 bases in between. The CDR3 bases are TGTGCCAGCAGTTTCATGAATTCACCCCTCCACTTT. Translating it yields CASSFMNSPLHF.

The V and J genes are TRBV29-1 and TRBJ1-1, with a possible D match to TRBD1 (5 bases). The CDR3 is 14 amino acids. Germline CDR1 reads SQVTM; CDR2 reads ANQGSEA. Trimming left V 7 bases short and J 0 bases short, with 15 bases between. CDR3: CSGRLGTMNTEAFF. CDR3 DNA: TGCAGCGGCCGATTAGGGACTATGAACACTGAAGCTTTCTTT.

This chain connects TRBV6-6 to TRBJ1-5; D perhaps matches TRBD1 (6 bases). Germline V lookup: CDR1 MNHNY, CDR2 SVGAGI (reference sequence). V was shortened by 4 bases and J by 7 bases, with 11 bases between the two germline ends. The CDR3 is 13 amino acids. The CDR3 protein is CASSSQGYQPQHF. The CDR3 nucleotides read TGTGCCAGCAGTTCCCAGGGGTACCAGCCCCAGCATTTT.

The rearrangement uses TRBV3-1 (or the pseudogene TRBV3-2) and TRBJ2-1, with a possible D match to TRBD2 (7 bases). Per the germline V gene, CDR1 is LGHDT and CDR2 is YNNKEL (reference sequence). The CDR3 is 15 residues long. V lost 0 bases to trimming and J lost 3 bases, with 9 bases between them. The CDR3 here is CASSQEGGLYNEQFF. CDR3 sequence (DNA): TGTGCCAGCAGCCAAGAGGGGGGGCTCTACAATGAGCAGTTCTTC.

This clone was counted between two and nine times. The chain couples TRBV4-1 to TRBJ2-7, with D perhaps TRBD2 (5 bases). Between the trimmed V and J ends, which lost 1 base and 0 bases, there was a span of 19 bases. The CDR3 sequence is 18 residues long. CDR1 is MGHRA, CDR2 YSYEKL, per germline. The CDR3 spells CASSQVGSSGRVSYEQYF. CDR3 in DNA: TGCGCCAGCAGCCAAGTGGGTTCGAGTGGGCGGGTCTCCTACGAGCAGTACTTC.

V usage is TRBV27 and J usage is TRBJ2-7; D is perhaps TRBD1 (5 bases). CDR3 length: 13 amino acids. Trimming stripped 4 bases from V and 2 bases from J, with 9 bases between. Germline assignment: CDR1 MNHEY and CDR2 SMNVEV (reference sequence). CDR3 nucleotides: TGTGCCAGCAGTTGGTCAGGGACCTACGAGCAGTACTTC. It yields the protein CASSWSGTYEQYF.